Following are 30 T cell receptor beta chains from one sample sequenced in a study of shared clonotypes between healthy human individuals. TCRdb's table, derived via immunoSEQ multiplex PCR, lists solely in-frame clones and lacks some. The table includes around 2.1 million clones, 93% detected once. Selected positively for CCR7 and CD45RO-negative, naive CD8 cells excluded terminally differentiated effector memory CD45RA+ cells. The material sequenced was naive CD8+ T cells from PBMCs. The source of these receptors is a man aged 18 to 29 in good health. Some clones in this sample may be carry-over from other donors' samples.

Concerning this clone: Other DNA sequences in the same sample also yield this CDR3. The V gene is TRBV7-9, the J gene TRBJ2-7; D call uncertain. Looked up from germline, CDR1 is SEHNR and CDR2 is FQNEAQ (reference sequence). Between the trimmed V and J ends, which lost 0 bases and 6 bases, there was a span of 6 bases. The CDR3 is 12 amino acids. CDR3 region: CASSLAGREQYF. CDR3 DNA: TGTGCCAGCAGCTTAGCAGGGCGCGAGCAGTACTTC. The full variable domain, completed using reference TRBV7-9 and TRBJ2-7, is DTGVSQNPRHKITKRGQNVTFRCDPISEHNRLYWYRQTLGQGPEFLTYFQNEAQLEKSRLLSDRFSAERPKGSFSTLEIQRTEQGDSAMYLCASSLAGREQYFGPGTRLTVT.

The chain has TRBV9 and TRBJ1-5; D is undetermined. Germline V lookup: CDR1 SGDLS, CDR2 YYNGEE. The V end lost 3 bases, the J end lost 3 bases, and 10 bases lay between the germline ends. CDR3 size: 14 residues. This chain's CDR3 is CASSGTPFNQPQHF. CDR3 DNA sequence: TGTGCCAGCAGCGGTACTCCGTTCAATCAGCCCCAGCATTTT.

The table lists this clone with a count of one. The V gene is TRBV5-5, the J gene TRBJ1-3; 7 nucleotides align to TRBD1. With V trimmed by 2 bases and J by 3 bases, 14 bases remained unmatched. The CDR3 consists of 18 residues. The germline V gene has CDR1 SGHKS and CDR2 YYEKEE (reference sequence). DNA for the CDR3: TGTGCCAGCAGCTTTTTTGCAGGGGGATCACCTCTTGGAAACACCATATATTTT. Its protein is CASSFFAGGSPLGNTIYF.

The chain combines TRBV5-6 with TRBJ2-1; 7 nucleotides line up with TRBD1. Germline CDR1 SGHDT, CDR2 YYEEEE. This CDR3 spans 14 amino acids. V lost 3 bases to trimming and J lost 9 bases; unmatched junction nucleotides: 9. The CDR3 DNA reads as TGTGCCAGCAGCTCCGTGACAGGGTTTGCTGAGCAGTTCTTC. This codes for CASSSVTGFAEQFF.

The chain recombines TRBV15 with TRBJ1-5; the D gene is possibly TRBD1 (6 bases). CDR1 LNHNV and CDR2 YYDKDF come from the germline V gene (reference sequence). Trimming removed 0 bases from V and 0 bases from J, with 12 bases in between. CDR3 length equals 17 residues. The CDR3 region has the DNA TGTGCCACCAGCAGAGAGGGGGACACCTATAGCAATCAGCCCCAGCATTTT. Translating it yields CATSREGDTYSNQPQHF.

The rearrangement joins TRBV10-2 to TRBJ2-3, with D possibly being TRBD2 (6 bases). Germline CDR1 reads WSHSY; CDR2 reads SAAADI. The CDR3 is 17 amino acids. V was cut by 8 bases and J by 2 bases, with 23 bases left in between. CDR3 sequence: CASGEGLLAGPTDTQYF. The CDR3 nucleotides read TGCGCCAGCGGGGAAGGGCTCCTTGCGGGGCCCACAGATACGCAGTATTTT.

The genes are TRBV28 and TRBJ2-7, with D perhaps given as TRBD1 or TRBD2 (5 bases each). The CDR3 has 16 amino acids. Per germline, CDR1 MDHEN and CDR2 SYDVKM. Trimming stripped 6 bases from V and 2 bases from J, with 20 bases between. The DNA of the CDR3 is TGTGCCAGCAGCCCACTGGGGGAGAGGGCGCCCTACGAGCAGTACTTC. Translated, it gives CASSPLGERAPYEQYF.

DNA for the CDR3: TGTGCCAGCAGTGAAAGTCGTATGGGAACAGGGCCCCCCTACGAGCAGTACTTC. Protein: CASSESRMGTGPPYEQYF. The chain uses TRBV2 and TRBJ2-7; D may be TRBD1 (6 bases). Germline V gene sequence: CDR1 SNHLY, CDR2 FYNNEI. With 2 bases removed from V and 2 bases from J, the gap between germline ends came to 22 bases. The CDR3 sequence is 18 residues long. Full variable domain (outside the CDR3, taken from reference TRBV2 and TRBJ2-7): EPEVTQTPSHQVTQMGQEVILRCVPISNHLYFYWYRQILGQKVEFLVSFYNNEISEKSEIFDDQFSVERPDGSNFTLKIRSTKLEDSAMYFCASSESRMGTGPPYEQYFGPGTRLTVT.

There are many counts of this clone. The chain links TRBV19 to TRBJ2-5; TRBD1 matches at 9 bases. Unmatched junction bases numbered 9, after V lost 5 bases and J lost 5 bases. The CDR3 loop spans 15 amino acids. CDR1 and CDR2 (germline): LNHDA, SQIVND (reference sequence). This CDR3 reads CASSFGTGRRETQYF. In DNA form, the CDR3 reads TGTGCCAGTAGTTTTGGGACAGGGCGAAGGGAGACCCAGTACTTC. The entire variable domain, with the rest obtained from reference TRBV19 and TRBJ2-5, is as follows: DGGITQSPKYLFRKEGQNVTLSCEQNLNHDAMYWYRQDPGQGLRLIYYSQIVNDFQKGDIAEGYSVSREKKESFPLTVTSAQKNPTAFYLCASSFGTGRRETQYFGPGTRLLVL.

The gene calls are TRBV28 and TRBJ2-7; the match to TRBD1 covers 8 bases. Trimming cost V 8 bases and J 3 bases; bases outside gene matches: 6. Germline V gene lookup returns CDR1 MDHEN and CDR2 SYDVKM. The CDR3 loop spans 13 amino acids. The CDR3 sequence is CASRTGQVYEQYF. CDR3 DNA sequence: TGTGCCAGCCGTACGGGACAGGTCTACGAGCAGTACTTC.

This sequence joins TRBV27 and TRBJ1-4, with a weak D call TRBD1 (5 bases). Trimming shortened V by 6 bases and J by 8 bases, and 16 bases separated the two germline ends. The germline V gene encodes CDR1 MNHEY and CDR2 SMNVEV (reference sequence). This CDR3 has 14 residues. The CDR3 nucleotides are TGTGCCAGCAGGAGTACAGGATCACACGAAAAACTGTTTTTT. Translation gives CASRSTGSHEKLFF.

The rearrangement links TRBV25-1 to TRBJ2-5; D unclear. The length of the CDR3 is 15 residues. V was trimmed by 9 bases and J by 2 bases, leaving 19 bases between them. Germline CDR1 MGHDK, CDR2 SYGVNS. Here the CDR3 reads CARSPGTYGQETQYF. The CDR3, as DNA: TGTGCCAGGTCCCCCGGTACCTACGGACAAGAGACCCAGTACTTC.

CDR3 DNA sequence: TGCGCCAGCAGCGGTAACCTAGACAGGGAGATTTACAATGAGCAGTTCTTC. Protein sequence: CASSGNLDREIYNEQFF. The chain links TRBV5-1 to TRBJ2-1; 7 nucleotides agree with TRBD1. This CDR3 spans 17 amino acids. V shed 4 bases and J 4 bases; nucleotides not matched to a gene: 14. Germline V CDR1 and CDR2: SGHRS, YFSETQ. The complete variable domain, with remaining parts taken from reference TRBV5-1 and TRBJ2-1, reads KAGVTQTPRYLIKTRGQQVTLSCSPISGHRSVSWYQQTPGQGLQFLFEYFSETQRNKGNFPGRFSGRQFSNSRSEMNVSTLELGDSALYLCASSGNLDREIYNEQFFGPGTRLTVL.

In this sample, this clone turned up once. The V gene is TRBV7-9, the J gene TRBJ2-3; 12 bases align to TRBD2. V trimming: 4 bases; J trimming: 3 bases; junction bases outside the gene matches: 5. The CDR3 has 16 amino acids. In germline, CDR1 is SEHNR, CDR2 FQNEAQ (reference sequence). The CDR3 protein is CASSSGLAGLTDTQYF. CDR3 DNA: TGTGCCAGCAGCTCTGGACTAGCGGGATTGACAGATACGCAGTATTTT. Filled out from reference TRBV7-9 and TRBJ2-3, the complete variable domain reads DTGVSQNPRHKITKRGQNVTFRCDPISEHNRLYWYRQTLGQGPEFLTYFQNEAQLEKSRLLSDRFSAERPKGSFSTLEIQRTEQGDSAMYLCASSSGLAGLTDTQYFGPGTRLTVL.

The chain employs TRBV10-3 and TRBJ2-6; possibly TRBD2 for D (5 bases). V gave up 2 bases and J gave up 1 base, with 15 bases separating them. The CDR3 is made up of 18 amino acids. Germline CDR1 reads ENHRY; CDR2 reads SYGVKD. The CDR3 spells CAISEPKVRTSGANVLTF. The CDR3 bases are TGTGCCATCAGTGAGCCAAAAGTACGGACTTCTGGGGCCAACGTCCTGACTTTC.

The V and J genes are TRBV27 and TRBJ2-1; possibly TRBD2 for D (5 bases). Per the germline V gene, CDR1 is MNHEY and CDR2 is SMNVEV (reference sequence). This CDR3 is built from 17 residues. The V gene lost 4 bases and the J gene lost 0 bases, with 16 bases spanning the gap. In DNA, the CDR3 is TGTGCCAGCAGTTCCCTTGGAGGTGCGAGCTCCTACAATGAGCAGTTCTTC. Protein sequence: CASSSLGGASSYNEQFF.

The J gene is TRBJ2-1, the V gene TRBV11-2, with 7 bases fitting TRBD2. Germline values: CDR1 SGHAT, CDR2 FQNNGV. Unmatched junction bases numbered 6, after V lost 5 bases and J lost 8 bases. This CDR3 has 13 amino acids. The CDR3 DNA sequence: TGTGCCAGCAGCCACGTACTAGCGTATGAGCAGTTCTTC. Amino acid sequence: CASSHVLAYEQFF.

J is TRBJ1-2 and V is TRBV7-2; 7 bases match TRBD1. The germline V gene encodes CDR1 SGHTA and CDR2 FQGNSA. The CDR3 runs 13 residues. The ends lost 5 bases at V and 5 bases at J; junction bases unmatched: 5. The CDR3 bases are TGTGCCAGCAGCGCTACAGGGGTGTATGGCTACACCTTC. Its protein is CASSATGVYGYTF.

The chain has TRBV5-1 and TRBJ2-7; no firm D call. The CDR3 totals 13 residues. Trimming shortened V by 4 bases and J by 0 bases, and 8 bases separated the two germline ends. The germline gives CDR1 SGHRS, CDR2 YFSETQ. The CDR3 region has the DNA TGCGCCAGCAGCCCCGAGCCCTCCTACGAGCAGTACTTC. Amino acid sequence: CASSPEPSYEQYF.

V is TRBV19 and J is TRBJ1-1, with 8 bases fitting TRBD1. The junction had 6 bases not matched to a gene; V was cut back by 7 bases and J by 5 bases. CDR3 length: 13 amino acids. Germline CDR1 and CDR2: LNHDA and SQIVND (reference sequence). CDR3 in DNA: TGTGCCAGTAAAGCACAGGGGGGGACTGAAGCTTTCTTT. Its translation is CASKAQGGTEAFF.

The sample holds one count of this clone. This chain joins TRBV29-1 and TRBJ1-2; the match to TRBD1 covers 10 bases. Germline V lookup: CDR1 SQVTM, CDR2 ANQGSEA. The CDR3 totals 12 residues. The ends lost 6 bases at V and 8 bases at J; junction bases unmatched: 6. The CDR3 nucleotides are TGCAGCGTCCGGGGACAGGGGAAAGGCTACACCTTC. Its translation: CSVRGQGKGYTF.

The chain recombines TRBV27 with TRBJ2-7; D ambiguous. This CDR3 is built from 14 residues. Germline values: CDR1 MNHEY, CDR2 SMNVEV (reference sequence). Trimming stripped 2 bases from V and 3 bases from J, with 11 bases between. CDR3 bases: TGTGCCAGCAGTTTACGGCAGCAAGTCTACGAGCAGTACTTC. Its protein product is CASSLRQQVYEQYF.

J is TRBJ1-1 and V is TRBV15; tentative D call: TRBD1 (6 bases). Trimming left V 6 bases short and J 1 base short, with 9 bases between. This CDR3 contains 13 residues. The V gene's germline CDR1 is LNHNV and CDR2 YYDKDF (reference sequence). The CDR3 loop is CATRTGWNTEAFF. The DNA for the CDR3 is TGTGCCACCAGGACAGGATGGAACACTGAAGCTTTCTTT. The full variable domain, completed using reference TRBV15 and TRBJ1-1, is DAMVIQNPRYQVTQFGKPVTLSCSQTLNHNVMYWYQQKSSQAPKLLFHYYDKDFNNEADTPDNFQSRRPNTSFCFLDIRSPGLGDTAMYLCATRTGWNTEAFFGQGTRLTVV.

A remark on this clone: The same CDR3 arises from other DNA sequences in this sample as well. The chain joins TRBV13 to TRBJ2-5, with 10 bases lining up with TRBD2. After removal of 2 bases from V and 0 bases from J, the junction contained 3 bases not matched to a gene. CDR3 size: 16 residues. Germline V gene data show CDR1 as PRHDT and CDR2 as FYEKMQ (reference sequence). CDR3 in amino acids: CASSLRLAGHQETQYF. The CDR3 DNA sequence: TGTGCCAGCAGCTTACGACTAGCGGGCCACCAAGAGACCCAGTACTTC. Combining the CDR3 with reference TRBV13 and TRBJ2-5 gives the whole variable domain AAGVIQSPRHLIKEKRETATLKCYPIPRHDTVYWYQQGPGQDPQFLISFYEKMQSDKGSIPDRFSAQQFSDYHSELNMSSLELGDSALYFCASSLRLAGHQETQYFGPGTRLLVL.

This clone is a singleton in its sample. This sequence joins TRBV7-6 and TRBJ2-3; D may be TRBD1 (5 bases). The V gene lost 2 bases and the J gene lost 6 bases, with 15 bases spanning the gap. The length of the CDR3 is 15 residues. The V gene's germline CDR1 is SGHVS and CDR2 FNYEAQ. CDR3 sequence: CASSLNQGGRDTQYF. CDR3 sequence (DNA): TGTGCCAGCAGCTTAAACCAGGGTGGGCGGGATACGCAGTATTTT.

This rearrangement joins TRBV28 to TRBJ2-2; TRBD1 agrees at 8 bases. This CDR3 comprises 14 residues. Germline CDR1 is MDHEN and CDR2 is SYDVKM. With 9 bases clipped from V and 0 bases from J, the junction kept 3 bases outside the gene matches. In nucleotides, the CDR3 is TGTGCCAGTGGACAGGGTGCGAACACCGGGGAGCTGTTTTTT. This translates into CASGQGANTGELFF.

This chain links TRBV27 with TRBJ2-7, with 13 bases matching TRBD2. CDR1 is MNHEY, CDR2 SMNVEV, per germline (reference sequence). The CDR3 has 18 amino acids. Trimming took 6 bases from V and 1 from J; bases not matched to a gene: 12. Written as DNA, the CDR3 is TGTGCCAGCAGCCCTGGGGACTCGGGACTAGCGGGGTCCTACGAGCAGTACTTC. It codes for CASSPGDSGLAGSYEQYF.

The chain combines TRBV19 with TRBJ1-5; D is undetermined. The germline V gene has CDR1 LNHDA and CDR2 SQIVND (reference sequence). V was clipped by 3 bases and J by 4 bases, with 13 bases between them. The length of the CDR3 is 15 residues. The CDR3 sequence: CASSITGYQNQPQHF. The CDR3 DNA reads TGTGCCAGTAGTATCACGGGGTATCAAAATCAGCCCCAGCATTTT.

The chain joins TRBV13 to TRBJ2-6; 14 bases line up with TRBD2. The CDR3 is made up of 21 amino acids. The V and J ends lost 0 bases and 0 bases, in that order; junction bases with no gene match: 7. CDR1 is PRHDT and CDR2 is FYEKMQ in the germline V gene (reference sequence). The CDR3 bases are TGTGCCAGCAGCTTAGGCTTAGGACTAGCGGGAGGCCTCTCTGGGGCCAACGTCCTGACTTTC. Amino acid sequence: CASSLGLGLAGGLSGANVLTF.

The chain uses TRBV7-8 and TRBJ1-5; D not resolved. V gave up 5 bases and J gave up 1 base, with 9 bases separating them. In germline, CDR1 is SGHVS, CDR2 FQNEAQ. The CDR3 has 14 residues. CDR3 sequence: CASSPAGSNQPQHF. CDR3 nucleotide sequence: TGTGCCAGCAGCCCCGCGGGGAGCAATCAGCCCCAGCATTTT.